This T cell receptor beta chain derives from a study of T-cell memory formation after mild COVID-19. Constant-segment primers and 5'RACE yielded cDNA libraries for TCR alpha and TCR beta, each carrying sample barcodes and UMIs. Via MiXCR, TCRdb re-called the 5' RACE reads, giving one row per CDR3 protein. In the table there are about 340,000 distinct CDR3 sequences, roughly 20% of which are singletons. The ends lost 3 bases at V and 5 bases at J; junction bases unmatched: 4. This CDR3 comprises 15 residues. The sample taken for sequencing was PBMCs or a T cell subset sorted from them (not recorded which). The chain recombines TRBV12-3 or TRBV12-4 with TRBJ1-5; 10 nucleotides agree with TRBD1. The TCR originated in a man between 18 and 29 years old who had mild COVID-19 (a few samples of this study predate the infection). Cell type and time point are not known. CDR3 nucleotides: TGTGCCAGCAGTTTCGGGACAGGGGCAGATCAGCCCCAGCATTTT. This encodes CASSFGTGADQPQHF.